This T cell receptor beta chain is from a study of blood T cells in healthy people across ages. Study results and caveats: Unsorted PBMC input precluded a conclusive naive versus antigen-experienced comparison.

Sample-barcoded 5' priming and a J-beta primer mix drove a second PCR of roughly 6 to 12 cycles. Every individual sample yielded 2.5 million or more paired-end reads (each containing CDR3). TCRdb itself ran the 5' RACE reads through MiXCR, one entry per CDR3 protein. The sample gives more than 800,000 distinct CDR3 sequences, more than 40% of which show up once; approximately 17% is in the top ten. The total RNA that was extracted per sample amounted to at least 5.5 micrograms. The CDR3 contains 14 residues. Deletions cut 6 bases from V and 6 bases from J, with 16 bases between. This clonotype was observed many times. Its target is unknown.

The V call is TRBV12-3 or TRBV12-4, the J call TRBJ2-3; D is possibly TRBD1 (6 bases). The TCR was taken from a woman in her fifties or sixties in good health. Sequenced input: blood. The CDR3 bases are TGTGCCAGCAGCCCCCAGGGGTCTCGGGATACGCAGTATTTT. It yields the protein CASSPQGSRDTQYF.